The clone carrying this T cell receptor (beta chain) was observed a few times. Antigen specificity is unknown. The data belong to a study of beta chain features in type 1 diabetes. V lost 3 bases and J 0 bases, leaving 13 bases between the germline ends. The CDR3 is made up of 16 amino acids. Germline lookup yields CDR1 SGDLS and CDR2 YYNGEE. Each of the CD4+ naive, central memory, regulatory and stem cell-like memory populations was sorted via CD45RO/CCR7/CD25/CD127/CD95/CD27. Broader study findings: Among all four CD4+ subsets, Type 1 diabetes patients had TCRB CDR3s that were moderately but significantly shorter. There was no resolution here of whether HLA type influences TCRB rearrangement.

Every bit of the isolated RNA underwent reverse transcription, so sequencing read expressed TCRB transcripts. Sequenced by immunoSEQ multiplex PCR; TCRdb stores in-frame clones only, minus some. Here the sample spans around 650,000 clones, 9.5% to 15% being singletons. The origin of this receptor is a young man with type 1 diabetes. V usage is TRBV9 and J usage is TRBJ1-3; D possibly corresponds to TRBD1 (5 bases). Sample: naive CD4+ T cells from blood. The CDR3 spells CASSAGLIRSGNTIYF. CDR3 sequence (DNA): TGTGCCAGCAGCGCAGGGCTCATCCGCTCTGGAAACACCATATATTTT.